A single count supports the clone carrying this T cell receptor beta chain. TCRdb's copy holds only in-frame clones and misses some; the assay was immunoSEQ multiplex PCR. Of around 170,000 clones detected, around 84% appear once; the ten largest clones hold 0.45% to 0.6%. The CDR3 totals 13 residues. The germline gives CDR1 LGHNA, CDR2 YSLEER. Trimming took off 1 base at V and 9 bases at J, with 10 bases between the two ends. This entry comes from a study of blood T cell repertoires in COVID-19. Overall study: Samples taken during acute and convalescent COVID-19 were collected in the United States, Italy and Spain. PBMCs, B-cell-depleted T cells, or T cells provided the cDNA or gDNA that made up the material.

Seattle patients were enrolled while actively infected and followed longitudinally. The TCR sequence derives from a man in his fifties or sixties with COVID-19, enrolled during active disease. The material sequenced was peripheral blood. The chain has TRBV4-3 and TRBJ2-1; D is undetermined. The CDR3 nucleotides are TGCGCCAGCAGCCAAGTTCGGTTCCGTGAGCAGTTCTTC. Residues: CASSQVRFREQFF.